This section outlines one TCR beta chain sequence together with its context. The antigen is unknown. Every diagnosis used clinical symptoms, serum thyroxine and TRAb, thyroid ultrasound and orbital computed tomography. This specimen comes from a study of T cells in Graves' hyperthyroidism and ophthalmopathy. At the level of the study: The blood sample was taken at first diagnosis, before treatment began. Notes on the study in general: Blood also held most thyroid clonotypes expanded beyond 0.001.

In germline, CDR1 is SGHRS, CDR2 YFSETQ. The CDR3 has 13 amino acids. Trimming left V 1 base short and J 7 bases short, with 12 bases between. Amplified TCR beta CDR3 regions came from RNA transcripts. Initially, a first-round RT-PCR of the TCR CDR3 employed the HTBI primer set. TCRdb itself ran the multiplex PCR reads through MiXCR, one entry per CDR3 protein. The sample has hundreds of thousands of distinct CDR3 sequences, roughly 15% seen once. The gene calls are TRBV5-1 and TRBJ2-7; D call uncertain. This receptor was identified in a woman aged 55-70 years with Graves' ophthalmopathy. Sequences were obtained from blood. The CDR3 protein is CASSLFPADEQYF. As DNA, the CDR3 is TGCGCCAGCAGCTTGTTCCCCGCCGATGAGCAGTACTTC.